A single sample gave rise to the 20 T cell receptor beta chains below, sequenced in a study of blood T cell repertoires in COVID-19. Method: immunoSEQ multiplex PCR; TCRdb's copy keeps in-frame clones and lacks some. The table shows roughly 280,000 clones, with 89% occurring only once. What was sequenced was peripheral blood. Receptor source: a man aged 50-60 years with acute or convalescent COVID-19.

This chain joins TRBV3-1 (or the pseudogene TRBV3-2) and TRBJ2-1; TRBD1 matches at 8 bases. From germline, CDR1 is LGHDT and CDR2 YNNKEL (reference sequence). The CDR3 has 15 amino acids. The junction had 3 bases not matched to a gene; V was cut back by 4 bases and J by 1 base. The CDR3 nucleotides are TGTGCCAGCAGCCTTCGGACAGGGTCCTACAATGAGCAGTTCTTC. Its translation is CASSLRTGSYNEQFF.

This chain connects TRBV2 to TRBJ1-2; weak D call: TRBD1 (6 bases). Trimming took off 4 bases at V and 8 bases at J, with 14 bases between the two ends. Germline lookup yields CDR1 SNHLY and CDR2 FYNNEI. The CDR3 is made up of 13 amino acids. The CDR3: CASSGDRPGGYTF. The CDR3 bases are TGTGCCAGCAGTGGAGACAGGCCGGGGGGCTACACCTTC.

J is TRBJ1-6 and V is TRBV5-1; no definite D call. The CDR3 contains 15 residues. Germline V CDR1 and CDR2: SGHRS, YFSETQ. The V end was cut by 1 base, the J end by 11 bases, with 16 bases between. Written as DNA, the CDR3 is TGCGCCAGCAGCTTGCTCGGGGATAGGACGACACCCCTCCACTTT. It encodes CASSLLGDRTTPLHF.

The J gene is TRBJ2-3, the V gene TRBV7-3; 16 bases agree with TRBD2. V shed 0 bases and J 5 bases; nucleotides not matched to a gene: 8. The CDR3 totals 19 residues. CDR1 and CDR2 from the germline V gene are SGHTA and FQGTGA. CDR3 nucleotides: TGTGCCAGCAGCTTAACGGGCGGGACTAGCGGGGGGGCACTAGATACGCAGTATTTT. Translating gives CASSLTGGTSGGALDTQYF.

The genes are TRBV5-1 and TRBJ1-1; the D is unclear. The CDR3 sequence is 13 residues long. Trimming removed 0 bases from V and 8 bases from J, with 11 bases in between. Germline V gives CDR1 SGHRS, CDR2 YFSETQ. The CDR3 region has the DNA TGCGCCAGCAGCTTGGATGGAGGCTTAGAAGCTTTCTTT. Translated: CASSLDGGLEAFF.

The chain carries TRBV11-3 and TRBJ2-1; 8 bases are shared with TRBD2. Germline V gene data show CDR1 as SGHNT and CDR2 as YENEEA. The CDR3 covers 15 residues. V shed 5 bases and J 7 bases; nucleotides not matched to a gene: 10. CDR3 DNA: TGTGCCAGCAGCCCCTCCCCGGGGGGGTGGAATGAGCAGTTCTTC. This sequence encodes CASSPSPGGWNEQFF.

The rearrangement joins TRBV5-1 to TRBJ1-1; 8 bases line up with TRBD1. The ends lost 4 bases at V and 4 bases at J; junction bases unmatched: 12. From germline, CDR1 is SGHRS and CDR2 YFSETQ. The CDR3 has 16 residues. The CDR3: CASSPSTGALGTEAFF. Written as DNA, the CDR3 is TGCGCCAGCAGCCCATCGACAGGGGCGCTGGGCACTGAAGCTTTCTTT.

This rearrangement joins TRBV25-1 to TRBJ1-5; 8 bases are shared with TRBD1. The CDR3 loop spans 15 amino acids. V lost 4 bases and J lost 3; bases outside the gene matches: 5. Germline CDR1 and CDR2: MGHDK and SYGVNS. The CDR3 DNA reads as TGTGCCAGCAGTGCGACAGGGGCGTACAATCAGCCCCAGCATTTT. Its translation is CASSATGAYNQPQHF.

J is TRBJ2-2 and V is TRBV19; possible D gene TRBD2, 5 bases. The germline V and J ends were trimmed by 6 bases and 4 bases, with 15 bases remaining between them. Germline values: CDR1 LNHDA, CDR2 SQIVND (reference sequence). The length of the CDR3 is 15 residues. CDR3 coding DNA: TGTGCCAGTAGGCACGGGGTAACGTTCACCGGGGAGCTGTTTTTT. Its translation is CASRHGVTFTGELFF.

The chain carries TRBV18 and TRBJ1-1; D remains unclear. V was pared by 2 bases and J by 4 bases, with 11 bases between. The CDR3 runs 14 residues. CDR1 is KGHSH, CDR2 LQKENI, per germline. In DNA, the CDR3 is TGTGCCAGCTCACCAGAGGGAGTGGGCACTGAAGCTTTCTTT. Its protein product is CASSPEGVGTEAFF.

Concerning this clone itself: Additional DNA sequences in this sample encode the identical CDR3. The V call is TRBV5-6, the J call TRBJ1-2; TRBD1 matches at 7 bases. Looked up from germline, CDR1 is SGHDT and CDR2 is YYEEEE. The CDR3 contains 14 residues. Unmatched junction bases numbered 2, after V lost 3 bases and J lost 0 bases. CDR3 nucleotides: TGTGCCAGCAGCTGGGACAGAGCTAACTATGGCTACACCTTC. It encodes CASSWDRANYGYTF.

CDR3: CATSRDRPGGRAFF. In DNA, the CDR3 is TGTGCCACCAGCAGAGATCGTCCAGGGGGGAGAGCTTTCTTT. The chain couples TRBV15 to TRBJ1-1; 7 bases match TRBD1. The V gene's germline CDR1 is LNHNV and CDR2 YYDKDF (reference sequence). The CDR3 contains 14 residues. J lost 10 bases, V lost 0 bases, and 8 bases had no gene match.

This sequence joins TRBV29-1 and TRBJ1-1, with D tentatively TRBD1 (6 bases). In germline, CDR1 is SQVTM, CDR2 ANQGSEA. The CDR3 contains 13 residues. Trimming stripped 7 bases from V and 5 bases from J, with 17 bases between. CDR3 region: CSAAGGAQTEAFF. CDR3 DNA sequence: TGCAGCGCCGCGGGGGGGGCGCAAACTGAAGCTTTCTTT.

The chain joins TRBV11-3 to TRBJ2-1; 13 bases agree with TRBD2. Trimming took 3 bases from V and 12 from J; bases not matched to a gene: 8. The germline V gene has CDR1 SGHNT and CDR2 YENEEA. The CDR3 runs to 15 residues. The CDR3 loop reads CASSFGTSGEDRQFF. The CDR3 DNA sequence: TGTGCCAGCAGCTTTGGGACTAGCGGGGAAGATAGGCAGTTCTTC.

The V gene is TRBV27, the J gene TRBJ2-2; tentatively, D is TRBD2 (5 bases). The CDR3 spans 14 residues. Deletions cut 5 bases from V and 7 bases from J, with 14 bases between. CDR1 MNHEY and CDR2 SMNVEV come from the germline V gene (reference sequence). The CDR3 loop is CASSPRTGNGELFF. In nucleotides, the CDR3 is TGTGCCAGCAGTCCCCGGACGGGGAACGGGGAGCTGTTTTTT.

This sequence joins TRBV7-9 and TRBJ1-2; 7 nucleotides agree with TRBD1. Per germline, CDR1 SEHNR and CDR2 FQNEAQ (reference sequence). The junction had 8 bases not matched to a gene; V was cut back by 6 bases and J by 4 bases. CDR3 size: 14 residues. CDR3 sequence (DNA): TGTGCCAGCAGTCCTTCAGGGGGAGGCTATGGCTACACCTTC. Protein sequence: CASSPSGGGYGYTF.

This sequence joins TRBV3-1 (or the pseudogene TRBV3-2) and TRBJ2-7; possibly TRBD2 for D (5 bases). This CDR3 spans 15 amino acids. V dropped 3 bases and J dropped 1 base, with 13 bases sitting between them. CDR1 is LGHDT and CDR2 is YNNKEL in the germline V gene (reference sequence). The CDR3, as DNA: TGTGCCAGCAGCCATTCGCGCCGGGGATCCTACGAGCAGTACTTC. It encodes CASSHSRRGSYEQYF.

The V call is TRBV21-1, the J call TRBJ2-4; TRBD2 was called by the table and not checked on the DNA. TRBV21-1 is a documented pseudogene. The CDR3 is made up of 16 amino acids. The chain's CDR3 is CASSKVVPRGWDIQYF. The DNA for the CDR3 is TGTGCCAGCAGCAAAGTTGTGCCTAGAGGTTGGGACATTCAGTACTTC.

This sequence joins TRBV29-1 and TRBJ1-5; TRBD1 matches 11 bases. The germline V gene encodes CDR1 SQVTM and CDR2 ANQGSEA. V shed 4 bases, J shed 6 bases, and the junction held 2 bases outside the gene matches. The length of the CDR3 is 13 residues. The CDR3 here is CSVGGTGGQPQHF. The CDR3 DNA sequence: TGCAGCGTTGGGGGGACAGGGGGTCAGCCCCAGCATTTT.

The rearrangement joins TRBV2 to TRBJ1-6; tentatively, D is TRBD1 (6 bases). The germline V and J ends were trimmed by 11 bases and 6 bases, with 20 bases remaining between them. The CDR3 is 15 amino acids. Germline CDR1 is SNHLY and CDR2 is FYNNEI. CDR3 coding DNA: TGTGCCGACCGCAGGGGAAGGGCTCTTAATTCACCCCTCCACTTT. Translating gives CADRRGRALNSPLHF.